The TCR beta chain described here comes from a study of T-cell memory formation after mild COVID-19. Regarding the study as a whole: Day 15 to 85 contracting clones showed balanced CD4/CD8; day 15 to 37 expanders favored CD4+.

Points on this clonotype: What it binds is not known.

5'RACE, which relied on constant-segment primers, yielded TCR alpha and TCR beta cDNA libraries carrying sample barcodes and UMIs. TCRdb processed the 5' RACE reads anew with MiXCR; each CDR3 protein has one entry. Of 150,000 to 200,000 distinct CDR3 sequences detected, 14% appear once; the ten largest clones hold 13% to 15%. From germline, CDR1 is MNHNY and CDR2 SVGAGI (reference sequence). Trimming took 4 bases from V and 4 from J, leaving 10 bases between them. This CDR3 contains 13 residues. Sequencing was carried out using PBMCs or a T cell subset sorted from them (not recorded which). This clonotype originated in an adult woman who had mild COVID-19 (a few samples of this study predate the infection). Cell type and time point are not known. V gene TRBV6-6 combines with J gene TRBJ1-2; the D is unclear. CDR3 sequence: CASSFTGAYGYTF. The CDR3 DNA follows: TGTGCCAGCAGTTTCACGGGTGCCTATGGCTACACCTTC.